A selection of T cell receptor beta chains follows, all from one sample in a study of beta chain features in type 1 diabetes. The protocol was immunoSEQ multiplex PCR, while the TCRdb copy is restricted to in-frame clones and leaves out a portion. The sample lists some 400,000 clones, roughly 15% occurring once. The sequenced material came from naive CD4+ T cells from blood. The receptors originated from a woman between 18 and 29 years old in good health. Both conserved end residues are part of each CDR3. D genes are given only for firm matches. For some rows the clone size is stated as once, few or many, or as a class when expanded; others skip it.

CDR3aa,CDR3nt,j_gene,abundance,d_gene,v_gene
CASSLQVVNNEQYF,TGTGCCAGCAGCTTGCAGGTCGTTAACAACGAGCAGTACTTC,TRBJ2-7,few,-,TRBV7-9
CASSGGHLNTEAFF,TGTGCCAGCAGCGGCGGACACCTGAACACTGAAGCTTTCTTT,TRBJ1-1,few,-,TRBV9
CAWSVMLPYNEQFF,TGTGCCTGGAGTGTAATGCTACCCTACAATGAGCAGTTCTTC,TRBJ2-1,few,-,TRBV30
CSVEGMGANTEAFF,TGCAGCGTTGAGGGGATGGGGGCGAACACTGAAGCTTTCTTT,TRBJ1-1,few,-,TRBV29-1
CASSLLGEFSGEQFF,TGCGCCAGCAGCTTGCTTGGGGAGTTTTCGGGTGAGCAGTTCTTC,TRBJ2-1,-,-,TRBV5-1
CSVALQGTNEKLFF,TGCAGCGTCGCTTTACAGGGAACTAATGAAAAACTGTTTTTT,TRBJ1-4,few,-,TRBV29-1
CSLRATGANGEQFF,TGCAGCCTAAGGGCTACAGGGGCTAACGGTGAGCAGTTCTTC,TRBJ2-1,-,TRBD1,TRBV29-1
CSVGLAGGRQETQYF,TGCAGCGTCGGACTAGCGGGAGGGCGCCAAGAGACCCAGTACTTC,TRBJ2-5,-,TRBD2,TRBV29-1
CAISEAQGYGYTF,TGTGCCATCAGTGAGGCACAGGGCTATGGCTACACCTTC,TRBJ1-2,-,-,TRBV10-3
CASSLVVLAGDTDTQYF,TGTGCCAGCAGCTTGGTGGTGTTAGCGGGAGATACAGATACGCAGTATTTT,TRBJ2-3,few,TRBD2,TRBV5-4